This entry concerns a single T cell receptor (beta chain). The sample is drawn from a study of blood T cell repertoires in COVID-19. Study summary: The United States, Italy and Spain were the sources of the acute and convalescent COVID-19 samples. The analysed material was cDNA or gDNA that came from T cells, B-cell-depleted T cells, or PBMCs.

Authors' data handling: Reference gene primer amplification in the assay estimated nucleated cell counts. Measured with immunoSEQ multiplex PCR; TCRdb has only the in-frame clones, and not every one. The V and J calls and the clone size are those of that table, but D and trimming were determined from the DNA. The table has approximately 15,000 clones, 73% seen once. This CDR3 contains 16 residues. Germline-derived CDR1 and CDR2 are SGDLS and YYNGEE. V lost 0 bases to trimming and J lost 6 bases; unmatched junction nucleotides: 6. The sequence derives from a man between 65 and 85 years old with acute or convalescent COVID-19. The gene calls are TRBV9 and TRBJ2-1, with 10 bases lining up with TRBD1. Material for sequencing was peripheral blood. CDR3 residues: CASSVDGTGEFNEQFF. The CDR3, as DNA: TGTGCCAGCAGCGTAGATGGGACAGGGGAGTTCAATGAGCAGTTCTTC.